A selection of T cell receptor beta chains follows, all from one sample in a study of blood T cell repertoires in COVID-19. Sequenced by immunoSEQ multiplex PCR; TCRdb stores in-frame clones only, minus some. The table lists about 170,000 clones, 79% of them singletons. Sequences were obtained from PBMCs or T cells enriched from blood (not recorded which). All receptors come from an older woman in a cohort exposed to, infected with or recovered from COVID-19 (not recorded which). Both conserved end residues are part of each CDR3. A D gene is named only where the DNA matches it firmly. The size of a clone is reported for some rows only, either as once, few or many, or as a class for expanded clones.

v_gene	abundance	j_gene	d_gene	CDR3aa	CDR3nt
TRBV28	NA	TRBJ1-1	NA	CASMNAGTSNTEAFF	TGTGCCAGCATGAACGCAGGGACTTCTAACACTGAAGCTTTCTTT
TRBV7-2	NA	TRBJ2-1	NA	CASSPWAGVSGEQFF	TGTGCCAGCAGCCCCTGGGCAGGGGTTTCCGGTGAGCAGTTCTTC
TRBV12-5	NA	TRBJ1-5	TRBD1	CASGLVTGGSGQPQHF	TGTGCTAGTGGTTTGGTAACAGGGGGCTCCGGTCAGCCCCAGCATTTT
TRBV27	NA	TRBJ2-7	TRBD2	CASRRAGLAGGVEQYF	TGTGCCAGCAGGAGGGCGGGACTAGCGGGAGGGGTTGAGCAGTACTTC
TRBV11-3	few	TRBJ2-1	NA	CASSVDYYNEQFF	TGTGCCAGCAGCGTCGACTACTACAATGAGCAGTTCTTC
TRBV28	once	TRBJ1-4	NA	CASSPRGGGGEKLFF	TGTGCCAGCAGTCCCCGCGGGGGAGGGGGTGAAAAACTGTTTTTT
TRBV28	NA	TRBJ2-7	NA	CASRAPGGGESYEQYF	TGTGCCAGCAGAGCCCCTGGAGGGGGCGAGTCCTACGAGCAGTACTTC
TRBV15	NA	TRBJ2-6	TRBD2	CATSRDVLAGRPSGANVLTF	TGTGCCACCAGCAGAGATGTACTAGCGGGACGCCCCTCTGGGGCCAACGTCCTGACTTTC
TRBV3-1/TRBV3-2	NA	TRBJ2-3	TRBD2	CASSWTSAGDTQYF	TGTGCCAGCAGCTGGACTAGCGCAGGAGATACGCAGTATTTT
TRBV28	NA	TRBJ2-7	TRBD1	CASSLGGQGGNEQYF	TGTGCCAGCAGTTTAGGTGGACAGGGAGGAAACGAGCAGTACTTC
TRBV7-2	NA	TRBJ2-5	TRBD2	CASSDRTSGPQETQYF	TGTGCCAGCAGCGACCGGACTAGCGGGCCTCAAGAGACCCAGTACTTC
TRBV27	NA	TRBJ2-1	NA	CASNGGASYNEQFF	TGTGCCAGCAACGGGGGAGCCTCCTACAATGAGCAGTTCTTC
TRBV19	NA	TRBJ2-1	TRBD2	CASSTRTSGSWNEQFF	TGTGCCAGTAGTACCCGAACTAGCGGGAGTTGGAATGAGCAGTTCTTC
TRBV7-3	NA	TRBJ2-7	TRBD2	CASSLNGGSGLEQYF	TGTGCCAGCAGCTTAAACGGCGGGAGTGGCCTCGAGCAGTACTTC
TRBV7-3	NA	TRBJ2-1	TRBD2	CASSLNGLAGVNEQFF	TGTGCCAGCAGCTTGAACGGACTAGCGGGAGTAAATGAGCAGTTCTTC
TRBV15	few	TRBJ2-7	TRBD1	CATSRVPGTGVIGEQYF	TGTGCCACCAGCAGGGTTCCCGGGACAGGGGTGATTGGCGAGCAGTACTTC
TRBV18	NA	TRBJ2-7	NA	CASSPTGTLYEQYF	TGTGCCAGCTCACCAACGGGTACGCTCTACGAGCAGTACTTC
TRBV7-2	NA	TRBJ2-3	TRBD2	CASSFTTGGTQYF	TGTGCCAGCAGCTTCACCACGGGGGGTACGCAGTATTTT